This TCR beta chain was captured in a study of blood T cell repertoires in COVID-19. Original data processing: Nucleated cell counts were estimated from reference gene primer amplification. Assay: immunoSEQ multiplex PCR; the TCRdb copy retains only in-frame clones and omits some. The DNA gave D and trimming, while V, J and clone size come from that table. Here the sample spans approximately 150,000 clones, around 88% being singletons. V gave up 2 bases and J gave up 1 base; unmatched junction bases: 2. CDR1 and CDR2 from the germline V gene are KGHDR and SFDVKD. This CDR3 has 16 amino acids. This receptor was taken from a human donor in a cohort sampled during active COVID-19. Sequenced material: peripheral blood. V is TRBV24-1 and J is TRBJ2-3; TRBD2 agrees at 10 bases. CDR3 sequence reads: CATSDYGTSGTDTQYF. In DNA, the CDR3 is TGTGCCACCAGTGATTATGGGACTAGCGGCACAGATACGCAGTATTTT.